The 20 T cell receptor beta chains reported below all come from one sample, sequenced in a study of T cells in women clearing cervical HPV infection. Sequencing used immunoSEQ multiplex PCR; TCRdb keeps in-frame clones, though not all of them. The ten top clones account for about 12%, within a sample of roughly 22,000 clones. Material: blood buffy coat. These receptors came from a woman aged 18 to 75 with a cervical HPV16 infection that either progressed to CIN3+ or cleared (not recorded which).

On this clone itself: Read data end 3 residues before the CDR3 end; the end is taken from the germline J gene. J is TRBJ1-5 and V is TRBV2, with D maybe TRBD1 (6 bases). The length of the CDR3 is 16 residues. Looked up from germline, CDR1 is SNHLY and CDR2 is FYNNEI. V lost 4 bases and J lost 2, with 15 bases in between. Incomplete CDR3 DNA: TGTGCCAGCAGTGGAGCAGGGGTTTTGCGCAATCAGCCC. Encoded protein: CASSGAGVLRNQP. The entire CDR3 is CASSGAGVLRNQPQHF.

As concerns this clone: The read ends 3 residues before the CDR3 terminus; that terminus is restored from the germline J gene. The chain is built from TRBV5-1 and TRBJ2-3; D is possibly TRBD1 (5 bases). CDR1 and CDR2 from the germline V gene are SGHRS and YFSETQ. Trimming removed 4 bases at V and 4 bases at J, with 13 bases between. This CDR3 has 14 amino acids. CDR3 DNA (partial): TGCGCCAGCAGCCTGACCGCAGGGTCAGATACG. Protein: CASSLTAGSDT. The full CDR3 is CASSLTAGSDTQYF.

For this clone: From the germline J gene comes the end of the CDR3, since the read stops 3 residues before it. V and J are TRBV2 and TRBJ2-6; D remains ambiguous. The V gene's germline CDR1 is SNHLY and CDR2 FYNNEI. The CDR3 is 16 amino acids. V dropped 4 bases and J dropped 0 bases, with 10 bases sitting between them. CDR3 DNA, as far as it was read: TGTGCCAGCAGTGGAACAGTGAACTCTGGGGCCAACGTC. Translated: CASSGTVNSGANV. From start to end, the CDR3 is CASSGTVNSGANVLTF.

For this clone: The read gets to within 3 residues of the CDR3 end, and the germline J gene fills in the rest. V is TRBV5-5 and J is TRBJ1-1; no clear D gene. The ends were cut back, 1 base at V and 0 bases at J, with 4 bases in the middle. This CDR3 has 13 amino acids. Germline loops: CDR1 SGHKS, CDR2 YYEKEE (reference sequence). The CDR3 sequence is CASSLLVNTEAFF. The sequenced part of the CDR3 DNA is TGTGCCAGCAGCTTGCTTGTGAACACTGAA.

Regarding this clone: The read ends 3 residues early relative to the CDR3; the germline J gene fills the gap. This sequence joins TRBV15 and TRBJ2-7, with 10 bases matching TRBD2. V was pared by 8 bases and J by 2 bases, with 12 bases of the junction left unmatched. Germline V gene data show CDR1 as LNHNV and CDR2 as YYDKDF (reference sequence). The CDR3 length is 16 residues. Here the CDR3 reads CATADPASGSPYEQYF. CDR3 bases read: TGTGCCACCGCCGACCCAGCTAGCGGGAGTCCCTACGAG.

Comments on this clone: The read stops 3 residues short of the end of the CDR3; the missing end is completed from the germline J gene. The V and J genes are TRBV29-1 and TRBJ1-1; 8 bases are shared with TRBD1. The CDR3 contains 12 residues. CDR1 is SQVTM and CDR2 is ANQGSEA in the germline V gene. CDR3 in amino acids: CSVVGQGAEAFF. CDR3 DNA (partial): TGCAGCGTTGTCGGACAGGGAGCCGAA.

A remark on this clone: The read comes to an end 3 residues before the CDR3 does, leaving the germline J gene to fill in the end. The chain carries TRBV7-2 and TRBJ2-3, with a possible D match to TRBD1 (6 bases). The length of the CDR3 is 13 residues. Germline CDR1 reads SGHTA; CDR2 reads FQGNSA. CDR3 region: CASRGQSGQPQYF. CDR3 bases read: TGTGCCAGCAGAGGACAGTCGGGGCAGCCG.

To note about this clone: Sequencing ends 3 residues short of the CDR3 end; the germline J gene provides the rest. This chain links TRBV20-1 with TRBJ2-3; TRBD1 might be the D (6 bases). Per the germline V gene, CDR1 is DFQATT and CDR2 is SNEGSKA (reference sequence). CDR3 length: 16 residues. The CDR3 DNA, read in part, is TGCAGTGCGCTCGTTCGTCTTCGGCAGGGACAAGAGACG. Protein sequence: CSALVRLRQGQET. The entire CDR3 protein is CSALVRLRQGQETQYF.

According to its frequency, this clone is medium-sized. The sequence runs out 3 residues before the end of the CDR3; the remainder is reconstructed from the germline J gene. The chain is built from TRBV18 and TRBJ2-5; tentatively, D is TRBD1 (5 bases). The CDR3 spans 15 residues. Per germline, CDR1 KGHSH and CDR2 LQKENI. V dropped 4 bases and J dropped 5 bases, with 17 bases sitting between them. Incomplete CDR3 DNA: TGTGCCAGCTCACGTCAAGGGGCTATAGGGGAGACC. It is translated as CASSRQGAIGET. The entire CDR3 protein is CASSRQGAIGETQYF.

As regards this clone: The CDR3 end lies 3 residues beyond the end of the read and is filled in from the germline J gene. This chain joins TRBV12-3 or TRBV12-4 and TRBJ1-4, with D possibly being TRBD1 (6 bases). The CDR3 contains 18 residues. CDR3: CASGAPERGKSYNSPLFF. The covered CDR3 bases are TGTGCCAGCGGGGCTCCGGAAAGGGGGAAATCCTATAATTCACCA.

Points on this clone: The read ends 3 residues before the CDR3 terminus; that terminus is restored from the germline J gene. This chain links TRBV30 with TRBJ1-2; D unresolved. This CDR3 region has 12 residues. CDR1 and CDR2 from the germline V gene are GTSNPN and SVGIG (reference sequence). The CDR3 spells CAWSLDSYDYTF. CDR3 DNA, as far as it was read: TGTGCCTGGAGTCTGGACTCCTACGAC.

About this clone: The observed sequence ends 3 residues before the CDR3 terminus, with the missing tail filled in from the germline J gene. The gene calls are TRBV5-1 and TRBJ1-1; D possibly corresponds to TRBD1 (5 bases). Germline loops: CDR1 SGHRS, CDR2 YFSETQ. V was cut by 4 bases and J by 2 bases, with 12 bases left in between. The CDR3 contains 14 residues. The CDR3 is CASSRGDANTEAFF. CDR3 bases read: TGCGCCAGCAGCCGGGGGGACGCCAACACTGAA. Combining the CDR3 with reference TRBV5-1 and TRBJ1-1 gives the whole variable domain KAGVTQTPRYLIKTRGQQVTLSCSPISGHRSVSWYQQTPGQGLQFLFEYFSETQRNKGNFPGRFSGRQFSNSRSEMNVSTLELGDSALYLCASSRGDANTEAFFGQGTRLTVV.

About this clone itself: Read coverage stops 3 residues before the CDR3 terminus; the germline J gene supplies the remainder. This chain links TRBV6-4 with TRBJ1-3; no firm D call. Between the trimmed V and J ends, which lost 6 bases and 3 bases, there was a span of 15 bases. Germline V CDR1 and CDR2: MRHNA, SNTAGT. The CDR3 runs to 15 residues. CDR3 bases read: TGTGCCAGCAGCTGGTCGGTGAGTGATGGAAACACC. Protein: CASSWSVSDGNT. The entire CDR3 protein is CASSWSVSDGNTIYF.

To note about this clone: The CDR3 goes on 3 residues after the read ends, and that part is filled in from the germline J gene. The V and J genes are TRBV2 and TRBJ2-7; 8 positions match TRBD2. This CDR3 has 16 residues. CDR1 is SNHLY, CDR2 FYNNEI, per germline. Trimming took 5 bases from V and 5 from J; bases not matched to a gene: 14. The sequenced part of the CDR3 DNA is TGTGCCAGCAGTCTTGACTACAGCGGGAGAAACGACGAG. As protein: CASSLDYSGRNDE. The entire CDR3 protein reads CASSLDYSGRNDEQYF. Filled out from reference TRBV2 and TRBJ2-7, the complete variable domain reads EPEVTQTPSHQVTQMGQEVILRCVPISNHLYFYWYRQILGQKVEFLVSFYNNEISEKSEIFDDQFSVERPDGSNFTLKIRSTKLEDSAMYFCASSLDYSGRNDEQYFGPGTRLTVT.

This chain's CDR3 is CASSLFAGQSPLHF. Incomplete CDR3 DNA: TGTGCCAGCAGTCTCTTCGCGGGGCAGTCACCC. This chain uses TRBV7-3 with TRBJ1-6; the D gene is possibly TRBD1 (5 bases). The observed sequence ends 3 residues before the CDR3 terminus, with the missing tail filled in from the germline J gene. Trimming pared 6 bases from V and 10 bases from J, leaving 16 bases between. This CDR3 has 14 amino acids. Germline V gene lookup returns CDR1 SGHTA and CDR2 FQGTGA.

Concerning this clone itself: Read sequence stops 3 residues before the CDR3 end, and the germline J gene provides the missing end. The chain couples TRBV5-6 to TRBJ2-3; 8 bases line up with TRBD2. Germline trimming cut 3 bases from V and 4 bases from J; bases unmatched to any gene: 4. The CDR3 loop spans 14 amino acids. Germline V lookup: CDR1 SGHDT, CDR2 YYEEEE. The CDR3 sequence: CASSSAGEADTQYF. Incomplete CDR3 DNA: TGTGCCAGCAGCTCAGCGGGGGAGGCAGATACG.

Of note for this clone: Read data end 3 residues before the CDR3 end; the end is taken from the germline J gene. The chain is built from TRBV14 and TRBJ2-7; tentatively, D is TRBD2 (6 bases). The CDR3 extends over 14 amino acids. Germline loops: CDR1 SGHDN, CDR2 FVKESK. Between the trimmed V and J ends, which lost 4 bases and 2 bases, there was a span of 12 bases. The CDR3 is CASSLSGGAYEQYF. Incomplete CDR3 DNA: TGTGCCAGCAGCCTCTCCGGGGGAGCCTACGAG. Full variable domain (missing parts from reference TRBV14 and TRBJ2-7): EAGVTQFPSHSVIEKGQTVTLRCDPISGHDNLYWYRRVMGKEIKFLLHFVKESKQDESGMPNNRFLAERTGGTYSTLKVQPAELEDSGVYFCASSLSGGAYEQYFGPGTRLTVT.

Turning to this clone: Read sequence stops 3 residues before the CDR3 end, and the germline J gene provides the missing end. J is TRBJ2-4 and V is TRBV18; D gene unclear. The CDR3 totals 17 residues. Germline V gene sequence: CDR1 KGHSH, CDR2 LQKENI. The CDR3 loop is CASSPPDQGKLGYGQYF. The part of the CDR3 DNA that was read is TGTGCCAGCTCACCACCGGATCAAGGAAAGCTAGGCTATGGT. Full variable domain (missing parts from reference TRBV18 and TRBJ2-4): NAGVMQNPRHLVRRRGQEARLRCSPMKGHSHVYWYRQLPEEGLKFMVYLQKENIIDESGMPKERFSAEFPKEGPSILRIQQVVRGDSAAYFCASSPPDQGKLGYGQYFGAGTRLSVL.

On this clone: The CDR3 end falls 3 residues outside the read, so it is completed with the germline J gene. V gene TRBV28 combines with J gene TRBJ2-7; 9 bases align to TRBD1. The germline gives CDR1 MDHEN, CDR2 SYDVKM. J lost 3 bases, V lost 6 bases, and 15 bases had no gene match. The CDR3 sequence is 17 residues long. The CDR3 here is CASSPSLGQGFDYEQYF. The covered CDR3 bases are TGTGCCAGCAGCCCCAGTTTGGGACAGGGATTTGACTACGAG.

As regards this clone: The read gets to within 3 residues of the CDR3 end, and the germline J gene fills in the rest. The chain uses TRBV7-2 and TRBJ1-4, with a weak D call TRBD1 (5 bases). Looked up from germline, CDR1 is SGHTA and CDR2 is FQGNSA. V was clipped by 5 bases and J by 4 bases, with 14 bases between them. The CDR3 extends over 15 amino acids. CDR3 amino acids: CASSQNRQINEKLFF. The sequenced CDR3 bases are TGTGCCAGCAGCCAGAACCGACAGATTAATGAAAAA.